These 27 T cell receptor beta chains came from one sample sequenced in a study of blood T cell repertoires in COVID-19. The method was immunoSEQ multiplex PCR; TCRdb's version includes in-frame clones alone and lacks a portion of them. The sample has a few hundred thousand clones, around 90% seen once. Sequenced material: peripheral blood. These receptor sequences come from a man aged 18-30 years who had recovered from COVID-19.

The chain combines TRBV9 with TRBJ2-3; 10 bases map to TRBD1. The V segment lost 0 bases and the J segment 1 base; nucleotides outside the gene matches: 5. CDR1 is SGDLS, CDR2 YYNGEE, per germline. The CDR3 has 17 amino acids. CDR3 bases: TGTGCCAGCAGCGTAGACGGGACAGGGGACCGCACAGATACGCAGTATTTT. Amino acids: CASSVDGTGDRTDTQYF.

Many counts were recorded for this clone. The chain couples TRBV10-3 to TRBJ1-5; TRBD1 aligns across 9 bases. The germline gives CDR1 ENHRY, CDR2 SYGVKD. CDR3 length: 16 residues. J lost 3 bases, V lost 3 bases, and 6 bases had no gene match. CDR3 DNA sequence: TGTGCCATCAGTGACACGGACAGGGGCAACAATCAGCCCCAGCATTTT. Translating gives CAISDTDRGNNQPQHF.

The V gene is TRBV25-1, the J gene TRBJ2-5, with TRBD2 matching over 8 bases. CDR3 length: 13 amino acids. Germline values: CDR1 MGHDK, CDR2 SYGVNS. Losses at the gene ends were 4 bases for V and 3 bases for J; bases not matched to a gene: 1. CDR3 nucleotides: TGTGCCAGCAGTGTTAGCGGGAAAGAGACCCAGTACTTC. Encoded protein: CASSVSGKETQYF.

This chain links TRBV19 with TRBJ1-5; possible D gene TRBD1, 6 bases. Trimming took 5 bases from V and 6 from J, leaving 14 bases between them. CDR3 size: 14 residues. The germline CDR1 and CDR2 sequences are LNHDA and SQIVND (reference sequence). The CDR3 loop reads CASSSDSYPQPQHF. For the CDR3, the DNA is TGTGCCAGTAGTTCGGACAGCTACCCTCAGCCCCAGCATTTT.

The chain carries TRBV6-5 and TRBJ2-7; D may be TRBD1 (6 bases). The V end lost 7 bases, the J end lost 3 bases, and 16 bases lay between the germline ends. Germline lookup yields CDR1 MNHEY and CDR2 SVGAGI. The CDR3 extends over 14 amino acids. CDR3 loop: CASKTGTINYEQYF. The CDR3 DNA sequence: TGTGCCAGCAAAACCGGGACAATCAACTACGAGCAGTACTTC.

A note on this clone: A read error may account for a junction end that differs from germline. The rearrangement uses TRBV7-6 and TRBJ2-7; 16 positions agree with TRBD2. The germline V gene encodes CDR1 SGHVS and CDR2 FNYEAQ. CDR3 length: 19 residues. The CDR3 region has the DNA TGTGCCAGCAGCTTAGTAGGGACTAGCGGGGGGGCAGGCTCCAACGAGCAGTACTTC. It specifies CASSLVGTSGGAGSNEQYF.

CDR3 DNA sequence: TGTGCCAGCAGCCAAGTGTTACAGGGCACAGATACGCAGTATTTT. Its protein is CASSQVLQGTDTQYF. The genes are TRBV3-1 (or the pseudogene TRBV3-2) and TRBJ2-3, with D possibly being TRBD1 (5 bases). The V gene's germline CDR1 is LGHDT and CDR2 YNNKEL (reference sequence). The CDR3 runs 15 residues. Between the trimmed V and J ends, which lost 1 base and 1 base, there was a span of 9 bases.

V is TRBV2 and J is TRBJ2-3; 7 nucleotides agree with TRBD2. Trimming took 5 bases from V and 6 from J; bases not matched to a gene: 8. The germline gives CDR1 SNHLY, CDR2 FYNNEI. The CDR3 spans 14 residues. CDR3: CASSPRTSVDTQYF. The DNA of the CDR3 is TGTGCCAGCAGTCCCCGGACTAGTGTGGATACGCAGTATTTT.

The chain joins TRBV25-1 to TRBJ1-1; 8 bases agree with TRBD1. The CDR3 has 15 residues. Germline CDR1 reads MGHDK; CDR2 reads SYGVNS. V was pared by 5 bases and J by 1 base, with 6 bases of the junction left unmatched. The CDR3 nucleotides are TGTGCCAGCAGTTCACCCGGGACAGGGAACACTGAAGCTTTCTTT. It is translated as CASSSPGTGNTEAFF.

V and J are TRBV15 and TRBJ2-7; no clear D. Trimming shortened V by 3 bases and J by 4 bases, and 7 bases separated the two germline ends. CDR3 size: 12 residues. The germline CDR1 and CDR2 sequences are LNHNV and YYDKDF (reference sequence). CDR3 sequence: CATSRERYEQYF. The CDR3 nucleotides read TGTGCCACCAGCAGGGAGAGATACGAGCAGTACTTC.

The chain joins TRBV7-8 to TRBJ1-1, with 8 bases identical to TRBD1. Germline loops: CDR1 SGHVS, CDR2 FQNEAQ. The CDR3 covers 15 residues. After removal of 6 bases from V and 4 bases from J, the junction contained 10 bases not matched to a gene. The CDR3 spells CASRTGTGWSTEAFF. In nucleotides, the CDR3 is TGTGCCAGCAGGACCGGGACAGGTTGGAGCACTGAAGCTTTCTTT.

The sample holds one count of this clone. The CDR3 region is CASSPPAGIHEQYF. The CDR3 coding sequence is TGTGCCAGCTCACCACCAGCCGGGATCCACGAGCAGTACTTC. The genes are TRBV18 and TRBJ2-7, with TRBD2 as a possible D gene (5 bases). V was trimmed by 0 bases and J by 5 bases, leaving 11 bases between them. CDR1 and CDR2 from the germline V gene are KGHSH and LQKENI. This CDR3 comprises 14 residues.

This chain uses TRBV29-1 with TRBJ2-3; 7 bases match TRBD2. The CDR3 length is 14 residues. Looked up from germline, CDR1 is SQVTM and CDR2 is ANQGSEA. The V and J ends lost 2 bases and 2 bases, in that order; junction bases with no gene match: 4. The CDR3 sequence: CSVEPGGFTDTQYF. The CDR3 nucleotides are TGCAGCGTTGAACCGGGGGGTTTCACAGATACGCAGTATTTT.

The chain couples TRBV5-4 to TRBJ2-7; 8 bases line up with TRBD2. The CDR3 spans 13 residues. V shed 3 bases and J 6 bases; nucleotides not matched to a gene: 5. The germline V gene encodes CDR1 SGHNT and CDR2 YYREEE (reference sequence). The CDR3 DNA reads TGTGCCAGCAGCTCCCCCACTAGCGGCGAGCAGTACTTC. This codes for CASSSPTSGEQYF. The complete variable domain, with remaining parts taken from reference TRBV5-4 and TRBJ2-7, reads ETGVTQSPTHLIKTRGQQVTLRCSSQSGHNTVSWYQQALGQGPQFIFQYYREEENGRGNFPPRFSGLQFPNYSSELNVNALELDDSALYLCASSSPTSGEQYFGPGTRLTVT.

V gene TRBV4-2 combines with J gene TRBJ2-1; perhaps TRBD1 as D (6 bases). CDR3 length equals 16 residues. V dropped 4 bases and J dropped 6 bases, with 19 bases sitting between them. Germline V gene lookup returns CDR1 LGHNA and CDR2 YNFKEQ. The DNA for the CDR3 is TGTGCCAGCAGCCGACAACAGGGAAGCAACCTCAATGAGCAGTTCTTC. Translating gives CASSRQQGSNLNEQFF.

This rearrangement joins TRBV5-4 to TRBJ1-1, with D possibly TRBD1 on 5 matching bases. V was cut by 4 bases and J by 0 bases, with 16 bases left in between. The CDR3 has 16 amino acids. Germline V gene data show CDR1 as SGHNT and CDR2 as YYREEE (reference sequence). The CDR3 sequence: CASSRAGGALNTEAFF. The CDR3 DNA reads TGTGCCAGCAGCAGAGCCGGAGGGGCCCTGAACACTGAAGCTTTCTTT.

CDR3 protein: CASSLGAGLNYGYTF. The CDR3 DNA is TGCGCCAGCAGCTTGGGGGCAGGACTGAACTATGGCTACACCTTC. The chain joins TRBV5-1 to TRBJ1-2; D gene ambiguous. The V end was cut by 0 bases, the J end by 2 bases, with 11 bases between. The CDR3 totals 15 residues. Germline lookup yields CDR1 SGHRS and CDR2 YFSETQ. The full variable domain, with the rest looked up from reference TRBV5-1 and TRBJ1-2, is KAGVTQTPRYLIKTRGQQVTLSCSPISGHRSVSWYQQTPGQGLQFLFEYFSETQRNKGNFPGRFSGRQFSNSRSEMNVSTLELGDSALYLCASSLGAGLNYGYTFGSGTRLTVV.

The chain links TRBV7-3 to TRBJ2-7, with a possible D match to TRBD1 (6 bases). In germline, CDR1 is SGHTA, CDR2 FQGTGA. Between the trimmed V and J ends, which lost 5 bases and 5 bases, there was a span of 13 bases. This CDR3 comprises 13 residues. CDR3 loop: CASSTGNPDEQYF. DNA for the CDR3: TGTGCCAGCAGCACAGGGAACCCCGACGAGCAGTACTTC.

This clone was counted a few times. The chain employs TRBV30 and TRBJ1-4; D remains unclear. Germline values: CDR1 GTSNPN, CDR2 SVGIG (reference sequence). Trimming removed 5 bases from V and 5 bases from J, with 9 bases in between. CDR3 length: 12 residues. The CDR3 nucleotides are TGTGCCTGGGACGGAGAAAATGAAAAACTGTTTTTT. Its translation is CAWDGENEKLFF.

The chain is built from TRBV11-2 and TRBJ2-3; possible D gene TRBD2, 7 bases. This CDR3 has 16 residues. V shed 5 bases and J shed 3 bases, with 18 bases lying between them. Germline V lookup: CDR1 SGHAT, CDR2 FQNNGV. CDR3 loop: CASSPRGGGWTDTQYF. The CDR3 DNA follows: TGTGCCAGCAGCCCCCGAGGGGGGGGATGGACAGATACGCAGTATTTT.

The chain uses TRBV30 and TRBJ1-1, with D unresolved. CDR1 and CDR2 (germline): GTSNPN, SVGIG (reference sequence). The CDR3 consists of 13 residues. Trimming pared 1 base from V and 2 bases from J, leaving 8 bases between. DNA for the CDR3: TGTGCCTGGAGTGACGGGTTTAACACTGAAGCTTTCTTT. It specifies CAWSDGFNTEAFF.

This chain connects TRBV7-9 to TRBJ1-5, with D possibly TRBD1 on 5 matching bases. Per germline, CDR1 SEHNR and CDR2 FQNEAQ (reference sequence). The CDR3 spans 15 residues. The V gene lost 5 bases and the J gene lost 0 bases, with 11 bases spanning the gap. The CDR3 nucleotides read TGTGCCAGCAGCGATGGGACTTATAGCAATCAGCCCCAGCATTTT. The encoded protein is CASSDGTYSNQPQHF. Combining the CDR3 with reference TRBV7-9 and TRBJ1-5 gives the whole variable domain DTGVSQNPRHKITKRGQNVTFRCDPISEHNRLYWYRQTLGQGPEFLTYFQNEAQLEKSRLLSDRFSAERPKGSFSTLEIQRTEQGDSAMYLCASSDGTYSNQPQHFGDGTRLSIL.

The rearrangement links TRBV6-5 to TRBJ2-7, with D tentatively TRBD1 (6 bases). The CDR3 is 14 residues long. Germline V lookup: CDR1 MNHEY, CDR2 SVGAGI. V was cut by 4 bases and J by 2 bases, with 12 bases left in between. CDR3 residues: CASSFQTGPYEQYF. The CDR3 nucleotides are TGTGCCAGCAGTTTCCAGACAGGCCCCTACGAGCAGTACTTC.

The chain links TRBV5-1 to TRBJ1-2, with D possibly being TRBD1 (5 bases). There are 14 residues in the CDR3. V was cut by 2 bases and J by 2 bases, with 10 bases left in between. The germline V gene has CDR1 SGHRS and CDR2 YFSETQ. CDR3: CASSFGGFNYGYTF. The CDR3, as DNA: TGCGCCAGCAGCTTCGGGGGGTTCAACTATGGCTACACCTTC.

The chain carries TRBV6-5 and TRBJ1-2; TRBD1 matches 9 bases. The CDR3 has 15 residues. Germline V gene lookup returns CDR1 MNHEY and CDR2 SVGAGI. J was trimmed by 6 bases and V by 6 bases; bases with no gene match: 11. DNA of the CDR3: TGTGCCAGCAGAGCTACAGGGGGCGAATCTGATGGCTACACCTTC. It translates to CASRATGGESDGYTF.

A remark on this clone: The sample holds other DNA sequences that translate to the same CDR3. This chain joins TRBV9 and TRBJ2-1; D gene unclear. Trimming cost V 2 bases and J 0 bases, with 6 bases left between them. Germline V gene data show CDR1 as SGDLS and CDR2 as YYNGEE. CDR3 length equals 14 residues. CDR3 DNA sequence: TGTGCCAGCAGCGTGTCGAGCTCCTACAATGAGCAGTTCTTC. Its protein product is CASSVSSSYNEQFF.

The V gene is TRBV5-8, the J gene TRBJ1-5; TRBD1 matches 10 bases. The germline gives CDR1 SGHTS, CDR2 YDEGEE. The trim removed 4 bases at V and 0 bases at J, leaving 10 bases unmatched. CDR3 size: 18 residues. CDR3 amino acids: CASSLGTGDGNSNQPQHF. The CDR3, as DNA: TGTGCCAGCAGCCTAGGGACAGGGGATGGGAATAGCAATCAGCCCCAGCATTTT.